These T cell receptor beta chains were read from a single sample in a study of PD-L1 blockade in urothelial cancer. Sequencing was performed with immunoSEQ multiplex PCR; in TCRdb, only in-frame clones are kept and a portion is missing. The sample records 40,000 or so clones, approximately 85% being singletons. Material: PBMCs, obtained around atezolizumab (anti-PD-L1) treatment. The receptors shown here come from a man in his 60s with urothelial cancer. The CDR3 runs from the conserved cysteine through the conserved F or W. Each record gives: CDR3 DNA, CDR3 protein, clone size, D gene, V gene, J gene. A D gene is named only where the DNA matches it firmly. Where a row states a size, it is once, few, many or the class of an expanded clone; other rows omit it.

CDR3 DNA: TGTGCCAGCAGCCAAGACCTAGCTCCCCCCTACAATGAGCAGTTCTTC
CDR3 protein: CASSQDLAPPYNEQFF
clone size: -
D gene: -
V gene: TRBV14
J gene: TRBJ2-1

CDR3 DNA: TGTGCCAGCAGCCCCGGGACAGGGGTACAAGAGACCCAGTACTTC
CDR3 protein: CASSPGTGVQETQYF
clone size: -
D gene: TRBD1
V gene: TRBV2
J gene: TRBJ2-5

CDR3 DNA: TGCGCCAGCGATTATAGCGGGGCGGGCTCCTACAATGAGCAGTTCTTC
CDR3 protein: CASDYSGAGSYNEQFF
clone size: -
D gene: TRBD2
V gene: TRBV5-1
J gene: TRBJ2-1

CDR3 DNA: TGTGGTACAGGGGGCTGGGGCTATGGCTACACCTTC
CDR3 protein: CGTGGWGYGYTF
clone size: -
D gene: TRBD1
V gene: TRBV19
J gene: TRBJ1-2

CDR3 DNA: TGTGCCAGCAGGCGTACCCTAGCGGGGGGGGAGCAGTACTTC
CDR3 protein: CASRRTLAGGEQYF
clone size: -
D gene: TRBD2
V gene: TRBV6-5
J gene: TRBJ2-7

CDR3 DNA: TGTGCCACCTCTCGGGACAGGTACAATGAGCAGTTCTTC
CDR3 protein: CATSRDRYNEQFF
clone size: -
D gene: TRBD1
V gene: TRBV15
J gene: TRBJ2-1

CDR3 DNA: TGCGCCAGCAGCTTGCTGCAAGCGAGCTCCTACAATGAGCAGTTCTTC
CDR3 protein: CASSLLQASSYNEQFF
clone size: -
D gene: -
V gene: TRBV5-1
J gene: TRBJ2-1

CDR3 DNA: TGTGCCAGCAGCTCACCGGGACAGGTCTTCCTTCGGGCAGATACGCAGTATTTT
CDR3 protein: CASSSPGQVFLRADTQYF
clone size: once
D gene: TRBD1
V gene: TRBV5-8
J gene: TRBJ2-3

CDR3 DNA: TGTGCCAGCAGTCCGGACAGACTGAACACTGAAGCTTTCTTT
CDR3 protein: CASSPDRLNTEAFF
clone size: once
D gene: -
V gene: TRBV11-2
J gene: TRBJ1-1

CDR3 DNA: TGTGCCAGCAGCTTAGTAGAGGACTCCAGGGGCTACACCTTC
CDR3 protein: CASSLVEDSRGYTF
clone size: -
D gene: -
V gene: TRBV7-9
J gene: TRBJ1-2

CDR3 DNA: TGTGCCAGCAGCTTAGGGGAGGACACTGAAGCTTTCTTT
CDR3 protein: CASSLGEDTEAFF
clone size: -
D gene: -
V gene: TRBV28
J gene: TRBJ1-1

CDR3 DNA: TGTGCCAGCAGTTTAGACAGGGGTGGAGAGCAGTACTTC
CDR3 protein: CASSLDRGGEQYF
clone size: -
D gene: TRBD1
V gene: TRBV27
J gene: TRBJ2-7

CDR3 DNA: TGCGCCAGCAGCTTGATCTCCCAACTGGGCTACACCTTC
CDR3 protein: CASSLISQLGYTF
clone size: -
D gene: -
V gene: TRBV5-1
J gene: TRBJ1-2

CDR3 DNA: TGTGCCAGCAGCGCAGGACAGATAGAGACCCAGTACTTC
CDR3 protein: CASSAGQIETQYF
clone size: -
D gene: -
V gene: TRBV5-4
J gene: TRBJ2-5

CDR3 DNA: TGTGCCTGGAGTGTACAGGGGTTTTACGCAACTAATGAAAAACTGTTTTTT
CDR3 protein: CAWSVQGFYATNEKLFF
clone size: once
D gene: TRBD1
V gene: TRBV30
J gene: TRBJ1-4

CDR3 DNA: TGCGCCAGCAGCTTGGCCGCGACAGGGAATAACTATGGCTACACCTTC
CDR3 protein: CASSLAATGNNYGYTF
clone size: -
D gene: TRBD1
V gene: TRBV5-1
J gene: TRBJ1-2

CDR3 DNA: TGTGCCAGCAGCTCATGGGCAGCGAACACTGAAGCTTTCTTT
CDR3 protein: CASSSWAANTEAFF
clone size: -
D gene: -
V gene: TRBV7-2
J gene: TRBJ1-1